This T cell receptor beta chain was sequenced in a study of cytomegalovirus exposure and HLA in healthy donors. Study-level results: 150 to 200 TCR beta chains were listed as cytomegalovirus-associated. TCR beta chain V- and J-gene trimming was linked, in a later analysis, to a missense variant in DCLRE1C. Per a later analysis, 15,000 to 20,000 TCR beta sequences showed association with HLA alleles at 0.05 false discovery rate. Near-uniform donor sequencing depth was presumed by presence/absence analyses.

PCR employed 60 Vbeta and 13 Jbeta primers. The method was immunoSEQ multiplex PCR; TCRdb's version includes in-frame clones alone and lacks a portion of them. The sample has around 110,000 clones, roughly four fifths seen once. V was clipped by 4 bases and J by 5 bases; unmatched bases: 15. Germline V CDR1 and CDR2: SGHRS, YFSETQ. This CDR3 region has 18 residues. About this clone: Antigen: not known.

The clonotype originates from a woman in her late teens or twenties in good health and CMV-seronegative. This chain uses TRBV5-1 with TRBJ2-1; 10 bases match TRBD2. The sample was PBMCs. Written as DNA, the CDR3 is TGCGCCAGCAGCCGAATGGGAGCGGGGGGGCGGCTTAACAATGAGCAGTTCTTC. This encodes CASSRMGAGGRLNNEQFF.